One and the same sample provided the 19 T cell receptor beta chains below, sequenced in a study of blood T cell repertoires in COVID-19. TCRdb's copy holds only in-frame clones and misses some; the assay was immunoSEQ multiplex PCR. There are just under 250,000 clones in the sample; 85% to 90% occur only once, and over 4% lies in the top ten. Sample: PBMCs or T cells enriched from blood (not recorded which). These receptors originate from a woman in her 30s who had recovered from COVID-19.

Here the CDR3 reads CASSLPGPQGFRNTIYF. The CDR3 DNA reads TGTGCCAGCAGTTTACCGGGCCCACAGGGTTTTCGAAACACCATATATTTT. The chain has TRBV28 and TRBJ1-3; weak D call: TRBD1 (6 bases). Trimming left V 2 bases short and J 5 bases short, with 19 bases between. The CDR3 length is 17 residues. Germline V gene lookup returns CDR1 MDHEN and CDR2 SYDVKM.

CDR3 region: CASSHGQDEKLFF. The CDR3 DNA reads TGTGCCAGCAGCCACGGACAGGATGAAAAACTGTTTTTT. The chain is built from TRBV5-4 and TRBJ1-4; TRBD1 aligns across 7 bases. Germline CDR1 and CDR2: SGHNT and YYREEE (reference sequence). This CDR3 is built from 13 residues. V shed 4 bases, J shed 6 bases, and the junction held 3 bases outside the gene matches.

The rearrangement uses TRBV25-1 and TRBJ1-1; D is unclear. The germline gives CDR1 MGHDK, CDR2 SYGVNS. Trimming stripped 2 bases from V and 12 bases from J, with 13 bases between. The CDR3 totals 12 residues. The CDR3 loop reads CASSERGVVSFF. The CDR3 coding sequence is TGTGCCAGCAGTGAACGGGGAGTTGTATCTTTCTTT.

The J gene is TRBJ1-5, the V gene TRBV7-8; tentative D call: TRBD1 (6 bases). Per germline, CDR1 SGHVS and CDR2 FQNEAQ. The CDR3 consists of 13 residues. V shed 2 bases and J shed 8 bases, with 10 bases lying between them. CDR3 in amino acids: CASSLNTGKPQHF. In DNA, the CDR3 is TGTGCCAGCAGCTTAAATACAGGGAAGCCCCAGCATTTT.

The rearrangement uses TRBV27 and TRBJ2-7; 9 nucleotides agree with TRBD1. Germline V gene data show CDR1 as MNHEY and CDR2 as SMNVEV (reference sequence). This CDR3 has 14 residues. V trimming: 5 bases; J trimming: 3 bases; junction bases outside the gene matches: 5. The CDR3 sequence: CASSPGTGNYEQYF. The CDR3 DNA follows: TGTGCCAGCAGTCCCGGGACAGGGAACTACGAGCAGTACTTC.

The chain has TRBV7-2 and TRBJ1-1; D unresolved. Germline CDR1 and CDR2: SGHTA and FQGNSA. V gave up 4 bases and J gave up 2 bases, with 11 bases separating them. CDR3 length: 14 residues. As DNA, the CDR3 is TGTGCCAGCAGCTGGGCGGAGGCTAACACTGAAGCTTTCTTT. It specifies CASSWAEANTEAFF.

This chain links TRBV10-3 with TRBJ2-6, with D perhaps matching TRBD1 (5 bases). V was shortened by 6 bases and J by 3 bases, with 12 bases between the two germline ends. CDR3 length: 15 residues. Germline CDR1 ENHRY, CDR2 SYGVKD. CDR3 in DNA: TGTGCCATCAGGGGGCAGGTTAGTGGGGCCAACGTCCTGACTTTC. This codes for CAIRGQVSGANVLTF.

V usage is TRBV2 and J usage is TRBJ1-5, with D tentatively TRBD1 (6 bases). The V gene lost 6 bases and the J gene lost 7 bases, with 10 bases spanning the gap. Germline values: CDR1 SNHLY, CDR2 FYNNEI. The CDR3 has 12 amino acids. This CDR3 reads CASSRGPQPQHF. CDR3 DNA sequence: TGTGCCAGCAGCAGGGGACCCCAGCCCCAGCATTTT.

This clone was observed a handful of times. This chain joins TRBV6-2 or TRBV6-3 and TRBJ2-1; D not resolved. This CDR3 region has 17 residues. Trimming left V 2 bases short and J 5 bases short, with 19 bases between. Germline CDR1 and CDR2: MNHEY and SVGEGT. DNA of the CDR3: TGTGCCAGCAGTTACGGGCTGTCCCATAAACTCGACAATGAGCAGTTCTTC. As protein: CASSYGLSHKLDNEQFF.

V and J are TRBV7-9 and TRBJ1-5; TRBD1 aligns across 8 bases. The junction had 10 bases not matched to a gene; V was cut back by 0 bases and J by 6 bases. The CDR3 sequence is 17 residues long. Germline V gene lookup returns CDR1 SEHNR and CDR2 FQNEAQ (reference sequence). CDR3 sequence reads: CASSLAYPGGLSQPQHF. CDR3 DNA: TGTGCCAGCAGCTTAGCGTATCCAGGGGGCTTGAGTCAGCCCCAGCATTTT.

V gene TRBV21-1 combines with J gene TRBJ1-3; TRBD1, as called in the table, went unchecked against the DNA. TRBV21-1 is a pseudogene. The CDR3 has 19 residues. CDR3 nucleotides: TGTGCCAGCAGCAAAGTTCGGCAGGTTCGCAGTACCCCTGGAAACACCATATATTTT. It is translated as CASSKVRQVRSTPGNTIYF.

This CDR3 is CASSFPREFDLYNEQFF. CDR3 bases: TGTGCCAGCAGCTTTCCCCGGGAGTTTGATCTCTACAATGAGCAGTTCTTC. J is TRBJ2-1 and V is TRBV7-3; a weak D match, TRBD2 (6 bases). The CDR3 sequence is 17 residues long. In germline, CDR1 is SGHTA, CDR2 FQGTGA. V shed 3 bases and J shed 3 bases, with 18 bases lying between them.

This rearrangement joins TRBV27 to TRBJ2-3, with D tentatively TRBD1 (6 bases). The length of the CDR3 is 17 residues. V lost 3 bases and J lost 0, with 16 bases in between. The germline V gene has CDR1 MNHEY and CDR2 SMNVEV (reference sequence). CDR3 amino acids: CASSFFGQGTSTDTQYF. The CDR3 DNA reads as TGTGCCAGCAGTTTTTTTGGTCAGGGGACGAGCACAGATACGCAGTATTTT.

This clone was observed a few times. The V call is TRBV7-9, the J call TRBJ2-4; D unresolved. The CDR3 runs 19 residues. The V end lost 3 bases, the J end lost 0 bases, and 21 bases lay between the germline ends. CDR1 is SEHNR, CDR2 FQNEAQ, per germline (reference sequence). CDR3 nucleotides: TGTGCCAGCAGCTTTAACCCCCTCCGACGGGTCCTAGCCAAAAACATTCAGTACTTC. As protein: CASSFNPLRRVLAKNIQYF.

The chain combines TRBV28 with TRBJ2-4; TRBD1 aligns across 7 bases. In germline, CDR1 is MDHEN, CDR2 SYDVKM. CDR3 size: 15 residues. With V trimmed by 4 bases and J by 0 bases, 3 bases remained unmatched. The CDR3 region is CASSWDRVAKNIQYF. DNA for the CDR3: TGTGCCAGCAGTTGGGACAGAGTAGCCAAAAACATTCAGTACTTC.

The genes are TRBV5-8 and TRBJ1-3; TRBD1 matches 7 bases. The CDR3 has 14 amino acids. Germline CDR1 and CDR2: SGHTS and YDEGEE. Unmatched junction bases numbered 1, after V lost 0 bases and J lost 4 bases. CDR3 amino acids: CASSLGDSGNTIYF. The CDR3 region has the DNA TGTGCCAGCAGCTTGGGGGACAGCGGAAACACCATATATTTT.

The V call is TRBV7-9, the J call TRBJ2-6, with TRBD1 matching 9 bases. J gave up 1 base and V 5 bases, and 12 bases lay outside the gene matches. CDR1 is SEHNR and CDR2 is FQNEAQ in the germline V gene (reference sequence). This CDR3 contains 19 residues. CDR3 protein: CASSPLLRTGASGANVLTF. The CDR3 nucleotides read TGTGCCAGCAGCCCACTGCTTAGGACAGGGGCTTCTGGGGCCAACGTCCTGACTTTC.

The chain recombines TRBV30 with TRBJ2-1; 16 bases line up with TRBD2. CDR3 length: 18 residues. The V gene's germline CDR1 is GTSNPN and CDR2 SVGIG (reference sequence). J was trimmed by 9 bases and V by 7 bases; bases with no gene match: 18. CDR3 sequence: CAYQLPGLAGGGRGEQFF. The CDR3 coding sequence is TGTGCCTACCAACTCCCGGGACTAGCGGGAGGGGGCAGAGGTGAGCAGTTCTTC.

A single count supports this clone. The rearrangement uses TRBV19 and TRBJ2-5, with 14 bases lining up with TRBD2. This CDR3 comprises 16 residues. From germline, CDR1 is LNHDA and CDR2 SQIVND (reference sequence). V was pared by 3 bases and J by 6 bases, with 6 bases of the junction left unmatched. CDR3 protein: CASSMGLAGARKTQYF. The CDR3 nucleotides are TGTGCCAGTAGTATGGGACTAGCGGGAGCGAGGAAGACCCAGTACTTC.